Sequencing of this T cell receptor (beta chain) was carried out in a study of T-cell reconstitution after alpha-beta-depleted transplantation in children. Construction of the TCRbeta library involved unique molecular identifiers. TCRdb used MiXCR to reprocess the PCR reads, holding one entry per CDR3 protein. The sample holds roughly 500,000 distinct CDR3 sequences, approximately 20% seen once. Trimming at V came to 2 bases and at J to 2 bases, leaving 7 bases not matched to a gene. CDR3 size: 17 residues. Germline CDR1 and CDR2: MNHEY and SVGAGI. This clonotype appeared a few times. This receptor was taken from a human donor who donated a stem cell graft to a child with acute lymphoblastic leukemia. The chain combines TRBV6-5 with TRBJ2-7; 12 positions agree with TRBD2. The specimen comprised PBMCs from the stem cell graft donor, sampled from the stem cell graft. The CDR3 region is CASSYTSTSGSAYEQYF. CDR3 bases: TGTGCCAGCAGTTACACATCGACTAGCGGGAGTGCCTACGAGCAGTACTTC.